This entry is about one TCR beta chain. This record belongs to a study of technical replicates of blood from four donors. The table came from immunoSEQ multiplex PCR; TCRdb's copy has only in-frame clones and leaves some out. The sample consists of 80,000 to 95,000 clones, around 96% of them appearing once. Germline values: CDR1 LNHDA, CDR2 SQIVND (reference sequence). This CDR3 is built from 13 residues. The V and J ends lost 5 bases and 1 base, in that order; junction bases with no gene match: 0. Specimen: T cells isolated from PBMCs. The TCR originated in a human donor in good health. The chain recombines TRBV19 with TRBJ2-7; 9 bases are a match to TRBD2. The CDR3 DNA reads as TGTGCCAGTAGTCTAGCGGGGTCCTACGAGCAGTACTTC. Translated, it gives CASSLAGSYEQYF.